Below, one TCR beta chain is given with its context. Generated by immunoSEQ multiplex PCR, the TCRdb table keeps only in-frame clones and is missing some. The repertoire has 250,000 or so clones, 75% to 90% of them found once; the top ten carry over 4%. This sample was taken from a study of blood T cell repertoires in COVID-19. The CDR3 extends over 14 amino acids. CDR1 and CDR2 (germline): LNHDA, SQIVND (reference sequence). V was clipped by 9 bases and J by 6 bases; unmatched bases: 10. The origin of this receptor is a woman aged 30 to 39 with acute COVID-19. The chain recombines TRBV19 with TRBJ2-3; TRBD2 agrees at 9 bases. The sample consisted of PBMCs or T cells enriched from blood (not recorded which). This CDR3 reads CASTIAGAIDTQYF. The CDR3 DNA follows: TGTGCCAGCACGATAGCGGGAGCTATTGATACGCAGTATTTT.